One and the same sample provided the 21 T cell receptor beta chains below, sequenced in a study of shared clonotypes between healthy human individuals. Measured with immunoSEQ multiplex PCR; TCRdb has only the in-frame clones, and not every one. The repertoire holds about 700,000 clones, with about 92% as singletons. Naive CD8 isolation took CD45RO-negative cells positively selected for CCR7 and excluded terminally differentiated effector memory CD45RA+ cells. The sample was naive CD8+ T cells sorted from blood. Receptor source: a man aged 30 to 45 in good health.

This chain uses TRBV9 with TRBJ2-3, with 13 bases identical to TRBD2. The V and J ends lost 7 bases and 0 bases, in that order; junction bases with no gene match: 8. This CDR3 contains 17 residues. Germline-derived CDR1 and CDR2 are SGDLS and YYNGEE. CDR3 bases: TGTGCCAGCGGCCCACTAGCGGGAGGGACTAGCACAGATACGCAGTATTTT. Translation gives CASGPLAGGTSTDTQYF.

The chain is built from TRBV28 and TRBJ1-6; TRBD1 aligns across 7 bases. CDR1 MDHEN and CDR2 SYDVKM come from the germline V gene. Unmatched junction bases numbered 10, after V lost 4 bases and J lost 10 bases. The CDR3 loop spans 15 amino acids. CDR3 protein: CASSWGKGAGSPLHF. DNA of the CDR3: TGTGCCAGCAGTTGGGGAAAGGGGGCAGGATCACCCCTCCACTTT.

V usage is TRBV19 and J usage is TRBJ1-4, with a weak D call TRBD1 (6 bases). Trimming stripped 3 bases from V and 4 bases from J, with 12 bases between. CDR1 and CDR2 from the germline V gene are LNHDA and SQIVND (reference sequence). This CDR3 contains 15 residues. The CDR3 bases are TGTGCCAGTAGTATGATGGACAGCCATAATGAAAAACTGTTTTTT. This translates into CASSMMDSHNEKLFF.

The V gene is TRBV7-6, the J gene TRBJ2-7, with 7 bases identical to TRBD2. The germline V gene has CDR1 SGHVS and CDR2 FNYEAQ. The V segment lost 1 base and the J segment 5 bases; nucleotides outside the gene matches: 5. CDR3 length: 14 amino acids. The CDR3 sequence is CASSLGSGGDEQYF. The CDR3 DNA reads TGTGCCAGCAGCTTAGGCTCGGGGGGTGACGAGCAGTACTTC.

The genes are TRBV7-2 and TRBJ2-2, with D unclear. Trimming shortened V by 5 bases and J by 4 bases, and 14 bases separated the two germline ends. Germline CDR1 is SGHTA and CDR2 is FQGNSA. The CDR3 is made up of 15 amino acids. CDR3 DNA: TGTGCCAGCAGCCCCCAGAAGTGGGGCACCGGGGAGCTGTTTTTT. Its protein is CASSPQKWGTGELFF. Combining the CDR3 with reference TRBV7-2 and TRBJ2-2 gives the whole variable domain GAGVSQSPSNKVTEKGKDVELRCDPISGHTALYWYRQSLGQGLEFLIYFQGNSAPDKSGLPSDRFSAERTGGSVSTLTIQRTQQEDSAVYLCASSPQKWGTGELFFGEGSRLTVL.

The chain links TRBV9 to TRBJ2-2; no clear D. Trimming removed 0 bases at V and 7 bases at J, with 7 bases between. Germline V gene sequence: CDR1 SGDLS, CDR2 YYNGEE. The CDR3 sequence is 13 residues long. CDR3 DNA: TGTGCCAGCAGCGTAGATGGGGTCGGGGAGCTGTTTTTT. It codes for CASSVDGVGELFF.

V is TRBV21-1 and J is TRBJ2-7. TRBV21-1 is assigned pseudogene status. The CDR3 extends over 17 amino acids. DNA for the CDR3: TGTGCCAGCAGCAAAGGCCTAGGAGGACAAACGACCTACGAGCAGTACTTC. It specifies CASSKGLGGQTTYEQYF.

CDR3 amino acids: CASSETGSGELFF. For the CDR3, the DNA is TGTGCCAGCAGCGAGACAGGTTCCGGGGAGCTGTTTTTT. V gene TRBV28 combines with J gene TRBJ2-2; a weak D match, TRBD1 (6 bases). This CDR3 has 13 amino acids. CDR1 is MDHEN and CDR2 is SYDVKM in the germline V gene. V lost 6 bases to trimming and J lost 6 bases, with 11 bases between them.

CDR3 coding DNA: TGTGCCATCATGGGAGGCACCGGGGAGCTGTTTTTT. Translating it yields CAIMGGTGELFF. The chain is built from TRBV10-3 and TRBJ2-2; tentative D call: TRBD2 (6 bases). The CDR3 is made up of 12 amino acids. Germline V gene data show CDR1 as ENHRY and CDR2 as SYGVKD. V shed 7 bases and J shed 4 bases, with 7 bases lying between them.

This clone was seen just once. This chain links TRBV27 with TRBJ2-1; 8 bases fit TRBD1. This CDR3 comprises 15 residues. CDR1 is MNHEY and CDR2 is SMNVEV in the germline V gene (reference sequence). J was trimmed by 4 bases and V by 2 bases; bases with no gene match: 4. The CDR3 nucleotides read TGTGCCAGCAGTTTAGACAGGGGTTCGTACAATGAGCAGTTCTTC. Translation: CASSLDRGSYNEQFF.

This clone was detected only once. The rearrangement links TRBV28 to TRBJ2-2; D is ambiguous. The CDR3 spans 15 residues. Germline V gene lookup returns CDR1 MDHEN and CDR2 SYDVKM. With 3 bases removed from V and 6 bases from J, the gap between germline ends came to 14 bases. CDR3 sequence (DNA): TGTGCCAGCAGTTTCTACACCCACGGCGCCGGGGAGCTGTTTTTT. Translated, it gives CASSFYTHGAGELFF.

This clone was seen just once. The genes are TRBV27 and TRBJ2-5, with D maybe TRBD2 (9 bases). Germline V gives CDR1 MNHEY, CDR2 SMNVEV (reference sequence). V lost 5 bases and J lost 4, with 29 bases in between. The CDR3 has 19 amino acids. In DNA form, the CDR3 reads TGTGCCAGCAGTACGCAGGGGGCCCTTAGCGGGAGTACGCGAGAGACCCAGTACTTC. Translation: CASSTQGALSGSTRETQYF.

The rearrangement joins TRBV11-3 to TRBJ2-1; D ambiguous. Deletions cut 1 base from V and 2 bases from J, with 9 bases between. The germline V gene encodes CDR1 SGHNT and CDR2 YENEEA. This CDR3 region has 15 residues. The CDR3 DNA reads TGTGCCAGCAGCTTAGCGGGCCCCCCCTACAATGAGCAGTTCTTC. This gives the protein CASSLAGPPYNEQFF.

The CDR3 bases are TGCAGCGTTGAAGATCTAGTGGAGCTTGGAAATGAGCAGTTCTTC. It translates to CSVEDLVELGNEQFF. V gene TRBV29-1 combines with J gene TRBJ2-1; D unresolved. There are 15 residues in the CDR3. CDR1 SQVTM and CDR2 ANQGSEA come from the germline V gene. The germline V and J ends were trimmed by 0 bases and 7 bases, with 16 bases remaining between them.

The rearrangement links TRBV27 to TRBJ2-7; no reliable D call. CDR3 size: 11 residues. With 10 bases removed from V and 5 bases from J, the gap between germline ends came to 12 bases. The germline V gene encodes CDR1 MNHEY and CDR2 SMNVEV (reference sequence). CDR3 DNA sequence: TGTGCCACCTCTGGTAGGAACGAGCAGTACTTC. This gives the protein CATSGRNEQYF.

V gene TRBV4-2 combines with J gene TRBJ2-1; D is perhaps TRBD2 (6 bases). The CDR3 has 16 residues. Germline lookup yields CDR1 LGHNA and CDR2 YNFKEQ. V was clipped by 5 bases and J by 3 bases, with 17 bases between them. CDR3 in amino acids: CASSNPGGNNYNEQFF. In DNA, the CDR3 is TGTGCCAGCAGCAATCCGGGCGGGAATAACTACAATGAGCAGTTCTTC.

The chain is built from TRBV9 and TRBJ2-5, with D maybe TRBD2 (5 bases). The CDR3 runs to 15 residues. Germline CDR1 reads SGDLS; CDR2 reads YYNGEE. Trimming pared 3 bases from V and 2 bases from J, leaving 14 bases between. CDR3 in amino acids: CASSARGRNQETQYF. DNA of the CDR3: TGTGCCAGCAGCGCCCGAGGGAGAAATCAAGAGACCCAGTACTTC.

The chain is built from TRBV5-1 and TRBJ2-7; no definite D call. This CDR3 has 19 residues. Trimming left V 0 bases short and J 4 bases short, with 26 bases between. Germline V gene data show CDR1 as SGHRS and CDR2 as YFSETQ. CDR3 nucleotide sequence: TGCGCCAGCAGCTTGGCCTGGTTGTCCACGACGGCCGGGCAATACGAGCAGTACTTC. This translates into CASSLAWLSTTAGQYEQYF.

The chain has TRBV18 and TRBJ2-3; 7 bases align to TRBD2. Trimming removed 3 bases from V and 3 bases from J; junction bases left unmatched: 9. The V gene's germline CDR1 is KGHSH and CDR2 LQKENI. The CDR3 covers 16 residues. CDR3 in DNA: TGTGCCAGCTCACCGGCTAGCGGCCCTGGTACAGATACGCAGTATTTT. Amino acid sequence: CASSPASGPGTDTQYF. The entire variable domain, with the rest obtained from reference TRBV18 and TRBJ2-3, is as follows: NAGVMQNPRHLVRRRGQEARLRCSPMKGHSHVYWYRQLPEEGLKFMVYLQKENIIDESGMPKERFSAEFPKEGPSILRIQQVVRGDSAAYFCASSPASGPGTDTQYFGPGTRLTVL.

The rearrangement uses TRBV7-6 and TRBJ2-7, with D tentatively TRBD1 (5 bases). The CDR3 is made up of 14 amino acids. Trimming took 5 bases from V and 3 from J, leaving 14 bases between them. Germline assignment: CDR1 SGHVS and CDR2 FNYEAQ. DNA of the CDR3: TGTGCCAGCAGCCTTGACGACAGCCACTACGAGCAGTACTTC. Translated, it gives CASSLDDSHYEQYF. Full variable domain (missing parts from reference TRBV7-6 and TRBJ2-7): GAGVSQSPRYKVTKRGQDVALRCDPISGHVSLYWYRQALGQGPEFLTYFNYEAQQDKSGLPNDRFSAERPEGSISTLTIQRTEQRDSAMYRCASSLDDSHYEQYFGPGTRLTVT.

The rearrangement links TRBV4-1 to TRBJ2-2; the match to TRBD2 covers 9 bases. The CDR3 runs to 16 residues. CDR1 is MGHRA, CDR2 YSYEKL, per germline. V trimming: 4 bases; J trimming: 4 bases; junction bases outside the gene matches: 7. DNA of the CDR3: TGCGCCAGCAGCCTTTTAGCGGGAGAGGGCACCGGGGAGCTGTTTTTT. Its translation is CASSLLAGEGTGELFF.